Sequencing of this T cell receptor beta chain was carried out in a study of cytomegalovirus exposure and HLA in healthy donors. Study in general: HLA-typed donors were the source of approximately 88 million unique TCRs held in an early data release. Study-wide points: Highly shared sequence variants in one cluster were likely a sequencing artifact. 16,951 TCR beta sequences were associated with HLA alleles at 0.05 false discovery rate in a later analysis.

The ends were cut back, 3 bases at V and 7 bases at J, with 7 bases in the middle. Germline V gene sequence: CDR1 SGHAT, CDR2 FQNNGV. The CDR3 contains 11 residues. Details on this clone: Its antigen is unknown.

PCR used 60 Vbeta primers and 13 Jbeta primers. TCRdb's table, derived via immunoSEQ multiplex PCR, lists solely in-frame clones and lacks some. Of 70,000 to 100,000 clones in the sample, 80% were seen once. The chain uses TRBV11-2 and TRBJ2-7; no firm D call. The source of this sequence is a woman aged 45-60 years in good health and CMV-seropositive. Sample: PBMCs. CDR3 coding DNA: TGTGCCAGCAGCTTGGCCAGAGAGCAGTACTTC. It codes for CASSLAREQYF.